The 9 T cell receptor beta chains reported below all come from one sample, sequenced in a study of blood T cell repertoires in COVID-19. Profiling relied on immunoSEQ multiplex PCR, and the TCRdb table lists in-frame clones only, not all of them. The sample shows 100,000 to 150,000 clones, approximately 90% of them seen only once. Sequencing was performed on peripheral blood. The receptors here all came from a middle-aged man with COVID-19, enrolled during active disease.

The V call is TRBV4-2, the J call TRBJ2-3; 10 bases fit TRBD1. J lost 6 bases, V lost 3 bases, and 0 bases had no gene match. CDR1 is LGHNA, CDR2 YNFKEQ, per germline. This CDR3 region has 13 residues. The CDR3 sequence: CASSQDRGDTQYF. DNA of the CDR3: TGTGCCAGCAGCCAGGACAGGGGGGATACGCAGTATTTT.

The gene calls are TRBV4-1 and TRBJ2-2; TRBD2 might be the D (5 bases). The length of the CDR3 is 16 residues. Germline loops: CDR1 MGHRA, CDR2 YSYEKL. Trimming shortened V by 1 base and J by 4 bases, and 13 bases separated the two germline ends. CDR3 sequence: CASSQVLGSGTGELFF. The CDR3 region has the DNA TGCGCCAGCAGCCAAGTATTAGGGAGCGGCACCGGGGAGCTGTTTTTT.

The J gene is TRBJ1-4, the V gene TRBV9, with 7 bases fitting TRBD1. Trimming took 4 bases from V and 0 from J; bases not matched to a gene: 6. The CDR3 is made up of 16 amino acids. Germline CDR1 is SGDLS and CDR2 is YYNGEE. CDR3 nucleotide sequence: TGTGCCAGCAGCTCCACCGGGACAGCAACTAATGAAAAACTGTTTTTT. Residues: CASSSTGTATNEKLFF.

The rearrangement links TRBV29-1 to TRBJ2-5, with 12 bases identical to TRBD2. CDR3 length: 15 residues. Germline values: CDR1 SQVTM, CDR2 ANQGSEA. V lost 8 bases and J lost 5; bases outside the gene matches: 12. The CDR3 bases are TGCAGCCCTTGGACTAGCGGGGTTGAGGGGGAGACCCAGTACTTC. Translated, it gives CSPWTSGVEGETQYF.

CDR3 protein: CASSPPHNTEAFF. CDR3 nucleotides: TGTGCCAGCAGCCCCCCACACAACACTGAAGCTTTCTTT. The chain couples TRBV7-8 to TRBJ1-1; D gene uncertain. Trimming stripped 5 bases from V and 2 bases from J, with 9 bases between. CDR1 is SGHVS and CDR2 is FQNEAQ in the germline V gene. The CDR3 sequence is 13 residues long.

This clone was seen a single time. The V gene is TRBV5-1, the J gene TRBJ2-1, with TRBD2 identical over 10 bases. Trimming cost V 4 bases and J 4 bases; bases outside gene matches: 5. The CDR3 covers 15 residues. Germline loops: CDR1 SGHRS, CDR2 YFSETQ. CDR3 amino acids: CASSHLAGEYNEQFF. The CDR3 DNA reads TGCGCCAGCAGCCACCTAGCGGGAGAGTACAATGAGCAGTTCTTC. Together with reference TRBV5-1 and TRBJ2-1, the CDR3 gives the full variable domain: KAGVTQTPRYLIKTRGQQVTLSCSPISGHRSVSWYQQTPGQGLQFLFEYFSETQRNKGNFPGRFSGRQFSNSRSEMNVSTLELGDSALYLCASSHLAGEYNEQFFGPGTRLTVL.

This clone was observed a few times. The chain combines TRBV19 with TRBJ1-1, with D unresolved. Per the germline V gene, CDR1 is LNHDA and CDR2 is SQIVND (reference sequence). V lost 2 bases to trimming and J lost 7 bases, with 11 bases between them. The CDR3 length is 13 residues. The CDR3 reads CASSIQVGDEAFF. CDR3 nucleotides: TGTGCCAGTAGTATACAGGTCGGGGATGAAGCTTTCTTT.

V and J are TRBV19 and TRBJ1-1; no definite D call. Per the germline V gene, CDR1 is LNHDA and CDR2 is SQIVND (reference sequence). Trimming pared 5 bases from V and 1 base from J, leaving 8 bases between. The CDR3 totals 13 residues. DNA of the CDR3: TGTGCCAGTAGTGAACGGGAGAACACTGAAGCTTTCTTT. Translation: CASSERENTEAFF.

The chain uses TRBV12-5 and TRBJ2-1, with unresolved D. The CDR3 is 13 amino acids. V was shortened by 8 bases and J by 3 bases, with 11 bases between the two germline ends. Germline V gene sequence: CDR1 LGHNT, CDR2 FRNRAP. The CDR3 nucleotides read TGTGCTAGTTCGGCGCAGGACTACAATGAGCAGTTCTTC. Translating it yields CASSAQDYNEQFF.